The next 26 T cell receptor beta chains were all read from a single sample in a study of blood T cell repertoires in COVID-19. Only in-frame clones appear in the TCRdb table, and some are missing; sequencing was by immunoSEQ multiplex PCR. The table has fewer than 300,000 clones, roughly four fifths seen once. The sample taken for sequencing was peripheral blood. Receptor source: a woman aged 45 to 65 who had recovered from COVID-19.

This clone was counted a few times. The chain carries TRBV6-2 or TRBV6-3 and TRBJ2-2; D is unresolved. The CDR3 has 11 amino acids. Germline V CDR1 and CDR2: MNHEY, SVGEGT. The V and J ends lost 6 bases and 8 bases respectively, with 7 bases between them. Written as DNA, the CDR3 is TGTGCCAGCAGCCTCAGGGGGGAGCTGTTTTTT. It yields the protein CASSLRGELFF.

The chain has TRBV29-1 and TRBJ2-1; 9 nucleotides match TRBD1. The CDR3 runs 15 residues. Trimming cost V 8 bases and J 1 base; bases outside gene matches: 9. Looked up from germline, CDR1 is SQVTM and CDR2 is ANQGSEA. The chain's CDR3 is CSSSKGTGSYNEQFF. DNA of the CDR3: TGCAGCTCAAGCAAGGGGACAGGGTCCTACAATGAGCAGTTCTTC.

V is TRBV30 and J is TRBJ1-3; tentatively, D is TRBD1 (5 bases). Looked up from germline, CDR1 is GTSNPN and CDR2 is SVGIG (reference sequence). V lost 1 base to trimming and J lost 3 bases, with 10 bases between them. CDR3 length: 14 residues. The CDR3, as DNA: TGTGCCTGGAGTGACGGGGGTTTTGGAAACACCATATATTTT. Encoded protein: CAWSDGGFGNTIYF.

This clone was recorded once. This rearrangement joins TRBV6-5 to TRBJ1-2; D not resolved. The V end was cut by 2 bases, the J end by 6 bases, with 10 bases between. This CDR3 spans 13 amino acids. Germline assignment: CDR1 MNHEY and CDR2 SVGAGI. CDR3 amino acids: CASSYNGRDGYTF. CDR3 nucleotides: TGTGCCAGCAGTTACAACGGTCGTGATGGCTACACCTTC.

The genes are TRBV4-3 and TRBJ2-2; TRBD1 aligns across 7 bases. Germline trimming cut 0 bases from V and 6 bases from J; bases unmatched to any gene: 1. This CDR3 is 14 amino acids long. Looked up from germline, CDR1 is LGHNA and CDR2 is YSLEER. The CDR3 nucleotides read TGCGCCAGCAGCCAAGAAGGGGGCGCCGGGGAGCTGTTTTTT. It encodes CASSQEGGAGELFF.

This rearrangement joins TRBV29-1 to TRBJ2-1; 7 bases match TRBD2. The V gene's germline CDR1 is SQVTM and CDR2 ANQGSEA. This CDR3 is 13 amino acids long. The V segment lost 3 bases and the J segment 7 bases; nucleotides outside the gene matches: 6. Written as DNA, the CDR3 is TGCAGCGTTGATAGTCTAGCGGCGAATGAGCAGTTCTTC. Translated, it gives CSVDSLAANEQFF.

The chain employs TRBV6-1 and TRBJ1-2, with 9 positions matching TRBD1. The CDR3 runs 14 residues. V gave up 0 bases and J gave up 7 bases; unmatched junction bases: 3. The germline gives CDR1 MNHNS, CDR2 SASEGT. Here the CDR3 DNA reads TGTGCCAGCAGTGAAGCGATGACAGGGGGTGGCTACACCTTC. Amino acid sequence: CASSEAMTGGGYTF.

The rearrangement links TRBV19 to TRBJ2-6; D is perhaps TRBD1 (5 bases). Germline V gene lookup returns CDR1 LNHDA and CDR2 SQIVND (reference sequence). The V end lost 5 bases, the J end lost 1 base, and 9 bases lay between the germline ends. CDR3 length equals 15 residues. The CDR3 region is CASSAQGSGANVLTF. DNA of the CDR3: TGTGCCAGTAGTGCCCAGGGTTCTGGGGCCAACGTCCTGACTTTC. Drawing the rest from reference TRBV19 and TRBJ2-6, the complete variable domain is DGGITQSPKYLFRKEGQNVTLSCEQNLNHDAMYWYRQDPGQGLRLIYYSQIVNDFQKGDIAEGYSVSREKKESFPLTVTSAQKNPTAFYLCASSAQGSGANVLTFGAGSRLTVL.

The CDR3 DNA is TGTGCCAGCAGCCCCGCGGGGATAGGCACAGATACGCAGTATTTT. Translated, it gives CASSPAGIGTDTQYF. The J gene is TRBJ2-3, the V gene TRBV7-2, with D possibly being TRBD2 (6 bases). Trimming took off 5 bases at V and 1 base at J, with 13 bases between the two ends. Germline V CDR1 and CDR2: SGHTA, FQGNSA. CDR3 length: 15 amino acids.

The rearrangement uses TRBV28 and TRBJ1-4, with D uncertain. The V end was cut by 3 bases, the J end by 7 bases, with 21 bases between. CDR1 and CDR2 (germline): MDHEN, SYDVKM. The length of the CDR3 is 17 residues. CDR3 residues: CASSFIQSNYKSEKLFF. As DNA, the CDR3 is TGTGCCAGCAGTTTCATACAATCAAATTACAAGTCTGAAAAACTGTTTTTT.

The sample holds a few counts of this clone. CDR3 sequence reads: CASSSADRALTYNEQFF. CDR3 DNA sequence: TGTGCCAGCAGTTCCGCGGACAGAGCTCTTACCTACAATGAGCAGTTCTTC. This chain joins TRBV28 and TRBJ2-1; a weak D match, TRBD1 (6 bases). The germline V gene has CDR1 MDHEN and CDR2 SYDVKM. V lost 4 bases to trimming and J lost 2 bases, with 18 bases between them. This CDR3 region has 17 residues.

This clone was detected only once. This may arise from a read error, as a much more abundant clone is one base away. The chain carries TRBV6-2 or TRBV6-3 and TRBJ2-7; 7 nucleotides match TRBD1. This CDR3 spans 13 amino acids. Germline trimming cut 2 bases from V and 3 bases from J; bases unmatched to any gene: 1. Germline CDR1 and CDR2: MNHEY and SVGEGT. The chain's CDR3 is CASSYRDSYEQYF. CDR3 coding DNA: TGTGCCAGCAGTTACCGGGACAGCTACGAGCAGTACTTC.

This clone was observed a handful of times. The chain is built from TRBV28 and TRBJ2-7; D is unclear. CDR1 and CDR2 (germline): MDHEN, SYDVKM. The CDR3 extends over 11 amino acids. With 3 bases removed from V and 2 bases from J, the gap between germline ends came to 2 bases. The CDR3 here is CASSFAYEQYF. DNA of the CDR3: TGTGCCAGCAGTTTCGCCTACGAGCAGTACTTC.

The chain employs TRBV19 and TRBJ2-3; 9 bases align to TRBD1. J gave up 1 base and V 4 bases, and 9 bases lay outside the gene matches. The CDR3 consists of 17 residues. Germline-derived CDR1 and CDR2 are LNHDA and SQIVND (reference sequence). For the CDR3, the DNA is TGTGCCAGTAGTACCACAGGGGGCGCGGGAGGCACAGATACGCAGTATTTT. This sequence encodes CASSTTGGAGGTDTQYF.

The chain carries TRBV2 and TRBJ2-2, with D perhaps matching TRBD2 (6 bases). The V gene lost 10 bases and the J gene lost 3 bases, with 12 bases spanning the gap. Germline values: CDR1 SNHLY, CDR2 FYNNEI. This CDR3 has 13 residues. The CDR3 DNA sequence: TGTGCCACCTGGGGCGGGGACACCGGGGAGCTGTTTTTT. Residues: CATWGGDTGELFF.

The chain links TRBV6-5 to TRBJ2-1, with a possible D match to TRBD2 (6 bases). Germline V gene lookup returns CDR1 MNHEY and CDR2 SVGAGI. The V end was cut by 4 bases, the J end by 12 bases, with 13 bases between. CDR3 size: 12 residues. The CDR3 spells CASSSGRGVQFF. The CDR3 region has the DNA TGTGCCAGCAGTTCCGGGAGAGGTGTGCAGTTCTTC.

A single count supports this clone. This chain connects TRBV11-3 to TRBJ2-3, with D maybe TRBD2 (5 bases). CDR3 length equals 16 residues. CDR1 is SGHNT, CDR2 YENEEA, per germline. Trimming removed 3 bases from V and 2 bases from J, with 15 bases in between. In nucleotides, the CDR3 is TGTGCCAGCAGCTTGGGAGCTTATGGTCCCACAGATACGCAGTATTTT. As protein: CASSLGAYGPTDTQYF.

The gene calls are TRBV27 and TRBJ1-2, with D uncertain. The CDR3 is 14 residues long. Germline CDR1 MNHEY, CDR2 SMNVEV (reference sequence). The V and J ends lost 2 bases and 0 bases respectively, with 7 bases between them. CDR3 in DNA: TGTGCCAGCAGTTTAAGCCGGTCTAACTATGGCTACACCTTC. This encodes CASSLSRSNYGYTF.

The rearrangement uses TRBV19 and TRBJ1-5; D not certain. Germline lookup yields CDR1 LNHDA and CDR2 SQIVND (reference sequence). The CDR3 extends over 16 amino acids. V gave up 7 bases and J gave up 1 base, with 17 bases separating them. CDR3 nucleotide sequence: TGTGCCAGTAAGAATGTCCGCAGACTGAGCAATCAGCCCCAGCATTTT. Protein sequence: CASKNVRRLSNQPQHF.

This clone has just one count. The rearrangement uses TRBV28 and TRBJ1-1; D unclear. Germline V gene sequence: CDR1 MDHEN, CDR2 SYDVKM. Between the trimmed V and J ends, which lost 6 bases and 4 bases, there was a span of 12 bases. The CDR3 has 13 residues. CDR3 region: CASRRGTPTEAFF. The DNA for the CDR3 is TGTGCCAGCAGGCGGGGAACCCCCACTGAAGCTTTCTTT.

V usage is TRBV2 and J usage is TRBJ2-1; possibly TRBD1 for D (6 bases). Looked up from germline, CDR1 is SNHLY and CDR2 is FYNNEI. CDR3 length equals 14 residues. Trimming took off 0 bases at V and 5 bases at J, with 8 bases between the two ends. The CDR3 DNA reads TGTGCCAGCAGTGAAGCAGCAGGGGACAATGAGCAGTTCTTC. Translating it yields CASSEAAGDNEQFF.

The V and J genes are TRBV19 and TRBJ2-1; 14 bases match TRBD2. The V segment lost 6 bases and the J segment 9 bases; nucleotides outside the gene matches: 10. Germline-derived CDR1 and CDR2 are LNHDA and SQIVND (reference sequence). The CDR3 runs to 16 residues. The CDR3 reads CASRHPGLAGDVEQFF. CDR3 bases: TGTGCCAGTAGGCATCCGGGACTAGCGGGAGATGTTGAGCAGTTCTTC.

J is TRBJ2-2 and V is TRBV5-1; 8 positions agree with TRBD1. V lost 4 bases to trimming and J lost 5 bases; unmatched junction nucleotides: 10. The length of the CDR3 is 16 residues. Per germline, CDR1 SGHRS and CDR2 YFSETQ. In DNA form, the CDR3 reads TGCGCCAGCAGCCGATCCGGGACAGGACCTACCGGGGAGCTGTTTTTT. Its translation: CASSRSGTGPTGELFF. Full variable domain (remainder filled in from reference TRBV5-1 and TRBJ2-2): KAGVTQTPRYLIKTRGQQVTLSCSPISGHRSVSWYQQTPGQGLQFLFEYFSETQRNKGNFPGRFSGRQFSNSRSEMNVSTLELGDSALYLCASSRSGTGPTGELFFGEGSRLTVL.

This clone was counted a single time. The J gene is TRBJ1-1, the V gene TRBV4-2, with 7 bases aligning to TRBD1. This CDR3 contains 17 residues. V shed 3 bases, J shed 0 bases, and the junction held 10 bases outside the gene matches. CDR1 and CDR2 from the germline V gene are LGHNA and YNFKEQ. CDR3 residues: CASSQGSTGAMNTEAFF. The DNA for the CDR3 is TGTGCCAGCAGCCAGGGGTCTACAGGGGCGATGAACACTGAAGCTTTCTTT.

The rearrangement uses TRBV3-1 (or the pseudogene TRBV3-2) and TRBJ1-3; 11 nucleotides match TRBD1. The V gene end was trimmed by 0 bases and the J gene end by 0 bases; junction bases not matched to a gene: 10. This CDR3 comprises 20 residues. CDR1 is LGHDT and CDR2 is YNNKEL in the germline V gene (reference sequence). CDR3 in amino acids: CASSQDRTGGLSFSGNTIYF. In nucleotides, the CDR3 is TGTGCCAGCAGCCAAGATCGGACAGGGGGCCTAAGTTTCTCTGGAAACACCATATATTTT.

The J gene is TRBJ2-7, the V gene TRBV11-3, with TRBD1 as a possible D gene (5 bases). Germline CDR1 SGHNT, CDR2 YENEEA. CDR3 length: 13 residues. V dropped 5 bases and J dropped 5 bases, with 13 bases sitting between them. The CDR3 spells CASSEGDLNEQYF. Here the CDR3 DNA reads TGTGCCAGCAGCGAAGGGGATTTGAACGAGCAGTACTTC.